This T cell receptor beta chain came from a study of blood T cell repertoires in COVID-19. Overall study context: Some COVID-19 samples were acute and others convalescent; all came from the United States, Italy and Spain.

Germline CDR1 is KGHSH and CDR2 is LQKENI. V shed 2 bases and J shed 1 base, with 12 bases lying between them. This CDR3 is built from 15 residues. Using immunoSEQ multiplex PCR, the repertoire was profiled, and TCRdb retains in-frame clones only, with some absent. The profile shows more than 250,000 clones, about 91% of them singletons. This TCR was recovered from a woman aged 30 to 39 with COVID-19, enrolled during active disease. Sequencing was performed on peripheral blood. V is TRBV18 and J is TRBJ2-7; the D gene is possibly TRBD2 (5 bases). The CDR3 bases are TGTGCCAGCTCACCATCGAGGGATCCATCCTACGAGCAGTACTTC. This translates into CASSPSRDPSYEQYF.